This is a list of T cell receptor beta chains from one sample in a study of blood T cell repertoires in COVID-19. Only in-frame clones appear in the TCRdb table, and some are missing; sequencing was by immunoSEQ multiplex PCR. Among around 100,000 clones, 85% to 90% were seen once, and the ten largest hold roughly 12%. Sample: peripheral blood. The receptors were sampled from a human donor in a cohort sampled during active COVID-19. CDR3s include the opening cysteine and the closing phenylalanine or tryptophan. D genes are given only for firm matches. Clone size is stated in some rows and not others, as once, few, many or a class when expanded.

j_call: TRBJ2-5
v_call: TRBV5-1
clone_size: NA
d_call: TRBD1
cdr3_aa: CASSTTDRVETQYF
cdr3_nt: TGCGCCAGCAGCACGACGGACAGGGTAGAGACCCAGTACTTC

j_call: TRBJ2-6
v_call: TRBV27
clone_size: NA
d_call: NA
cdr3_aa: CASKNRGHLISGANVLTF
cdr3_nt: TGTGCCAGCAAAAACCGGGGACATTTGATCTCTGGGGCCAACGTCCTGACTTTC

j_call: TRBJ1-4
v_call: TRBV6-5
clone_size: NA
d_call: NA
cdr3_aa: CASSAREGKLFF
cdr3_nt: TGTGCCAGCAGCGCCAGGGAGGGAAAACTGTTTTTT

j_call: TRBJ2-5
v_call: TRBV9
clone_size: NA
d_call: TRBD2
cdr3_aa: CASRASGTETQYF
cdr3_nt: TGTGCCAGCAGGGCTAGCGGGACCGAGACCCAGTACTTC

j_call: TRBJ1-2
v_call: TRBV19
clone_size: NA
d_call: NA
cdr3_aa: CASIERGGYTF
cdr3_nt: TGTGCCAGTATTGAGAGAGGCGGCTACACCTTC

j_call: TRBJ2-6
v_call: TRBV3-1/TRBV3-2
clone_size: NA
d_call: NA
cdr3_aa: CASSNRQAGANVLTF
cdr3_nt: TGTGCCAGCAGCAACCGACAGGCTGGGGCCAACGTCCTGACTTTC

j_call: TRBJ2-1
v_call: TRBV2
clone_size: NA
d_call: TRBD2
cdr3_aa: CASSALGLAGDLGQFF
cdr3_nt: TGTGCCAGCAGCGCCCTGGGACTAGCGGGGGATCTAGGGCAGTTCTTC

j_call: TRBJ2-5
v_call: TRBV5-1
clone_size: NA
d_call: NA
cdr3_aa: CASSLGGGETQYF
cdr3_nt: TGCGCCAGCAGCTTGGGAGGGGGAGAGACCCAGTACTTC

j_call: TRBJ2-7
v_call: TRBV7-8
clone_size: NA
d_call: TRBD2
cdr3_aa: CASSSGLAGATQYF
cdr3_nt: TGTGCCAGCAGCTCAGGACTAGCGGGAGCGACTCAGTACTTC

j_call: TRBJ2-5
v_call: TRBV5-5
clone_size: once
d_call: NA
cdr3_aa: CASSLAAGVSETQYF
cdr3_nt: TGTGCCAGCAGCTTGGCCGCCGGGGTCTCTGAGACCCAGTACTTC

j_call: TRBJ1-1
v_call: TRBV5-4
clone_size: NA
d_call: NA
cdr3_aa: CASSSDPKQGNTEAFF
cdr3_nt: TGTGCCAGCAGCTCGGACCCCAAACAGGGGAACACTGAAGCTTTCTTT

j_call: TRBJ1-2
v_call: TRBV6-6
clone_size: NA
d_call: TRBD1
cdr3_aa: CASSYNQGANYGYTF
cdr3_nt: TGTGCCAGCAGTTACAATCAGGGGGCTAACTATGGCTACACCTTC

j_call: TRBJ2-1
v_call: TRBV7-7
clone_size: NA
d_call: TRBD2
cdr3_aa: CASSLLSGINNEQFF
cdr3_nt: TGTGCTAGCAGCTTACTTAGCGGGATAAACAATGAGCAGTTCTTC

j_call: TRBJ2-5
v_call: TRBV5-4
clone_size: NA
d_call: TRBD2
cdr3_aa: CASSLGASGGRETQYF
cdr3_nt: TGTGCCAGCAGCTTGGGTGCTAGCGGGGGTCGAGAGACCCAGTACTTC

j_call: TRBJ1-1
v_call: TRBV7-2
clone_size: once
d_call: NA
cdr3_aa: CASSFFLNTEAFF
cdr3_nt: TGTGCCAGCAGCTTCTTCCTGAACACTGAAGCTTTCTTT

j_call: TRBJ2-4
v_call: TRBV6-1
clone_size: NA
d_call: TRBD2
cdr3_aa: CASSEDNRLAGGKNIQYF
cdr3_nt: TGTGCCAGCAGTGAAGATAATAGGCTAGCGGGGGGCAAAAACATTCAGTACTTC

j_call: TRBJ1-4
v_call: TRBV28
clone_size: NA
d_call: NA
cdr3_aa: CASRANEKLFF
cdr3_nt: TGTGCCAGCAGAGCGAATGAAAAACTGTTTTTT

j_call: TRBJ1-3
v_call: TRBV9
clone_size: few
d_call: NA
cdr3_aa: CASSPQREGNTIYF
cdr3_nt: TGTGCCAGCAGCCCCCAGAGGGAAGGAAACACCATATATTTT

j_call: TRBJ2-2
v_call: TRBV6-2/TRBV6-3
clone_size: few
d_call: TRBD2
cdr3_aa: CASSYSLAGDIGELFF
cdr3_nt: TGTGCCAGCAGTTACAGTCTAGCGGGAGACATCGGGGAGCTGTTTTTT

j_call: TRBJ2-7
v_call: TRBV6-2/TRBV6-3
clone_size: NA
d_call: TRBD2
cdr3_aa: CASSRLAYEQYF
cdr3_nt: TGTGCCAGCAGTCGACTAGCTTACGAGCAGTACTTC

j_call: TRBJ2-6
v_call: TRBV9
clone_size: NA
d_call: TRBD1
cdr3_aa: CASSVGTGGLGANVLTF
cdr3_nt: TGTGCCAGCAGCGTCGGGACAGGGGGCTTAGGGGCCAACGTCCTGACTTTC

j_call: TRBJ2-1
v_call: TRBV19
clone_size: NA
d_call: TRBD2
cdr3_aa: CASSIFSGGYNEQFF
cdr3_nt: TGTGCCAGTAGTATTTTTAGCGGGGGATACAATGAGCAGTTCTTC

j_call: TRBJ2-1
v_call: TRBV4-1
clone_size: once
d_call: TRBD2
cdr3_aa: CASSQETPQGAGGVNEQFF
cdr3_nt: TGCGCCAGCAGCCAAGAAACCCCCCAGGGAGCGGGAGGGGTCAATGAGCAGTTCTTC

j_call: TRBJ2-7
v_call: TRBV2
clone_size: NA
d_call: TRBD2
cdr3_aa: CASSDGASGGREQYF
cdr3_nt: TGTGCCAGCAGTGACGGAGCTAGCGGGGGGAGAGAGCAGTACTTC

j_call: TRBJ2-1
v_call: TRBV3-1/TRBV3-2
clone_size: once
d_call: TRBD2
cdr3_aa: CASSQDISASGDNEQFF
cdr3_nt: TGTGCCAGCAGCCAAGATATTTCGGCTAGCGGGGATAATGAGCAGTTCTTC

j_call: TRBJ2-2
v_call: TRBV10-3
clone_size: NA
d_call: TRBD2
cdr3_aa: CAISGRTSPGGGELFF
cdr3_nt: TGTGCCATCAGTGGTAGGACCTCGCCGGGGGGCGGGGAGCTGTTTTTT

j_call: TRBJ2-7
v_call: TRBV9
clone_size: NA
d_call: TRBD2
cdr3_aa: CASSPQRGAAYEQYF
cdr3_nt: TGTGCCAGCAGCCCTCAGCGGGGAGCGGCCTACGAGCAGTACTTC

j_call: TRBJ2-3
v_call: TRBV9
clone_size: once
d_call: TRBD2
cdr3_aa: CASSARLAAADTQYF
cdr3_nt: TGTGCCAGCAGCGCCCGACTAGCGGCCGCAGATACGCAGTATTTT

j_call: TRBJ2-3
v_call: TRBV10-1
clone_size: NA
d_call: NA
cdr3_aa: CASSEAGTDTQYF
cdr3_nt: TGCGCCAGCAGTGAAGCGGGCACAGATACGCAGTATTTT

j_call: TRBJ2-7
v_call: TRBV11-2
clone_size: NA
d_call: NA
cdr3_aa: CASSSRGGTYEQYF
cdr3_nt: TGTGCCAGCAGCTCCCGGGGCGGGACCTACGAGCAGTACTTC

j_call: TRBJ2-7
v_call: TRBV3-1/TRBV3-2
clone_size: NA
d_call: TRBD1
cdr3_aa: CASSRARGQGAPYEQYF
cdr3_nt: TGTGCCAGCAGCCGCGCAAGGGGACAGGGGGCCCCCTACGAGCAGTACTTC

j_call: TRBJ2-2
v_call: TRBV18
clone_size: NA
d_call: TRBD1
cdr3_aa: CASSPPVAGGENTGELFF
cdr3_nt: TGTGCCAGCTCACCACCGGTTGCAGGGGGCGAAAACACCGGGGAGCTGTTTTTT

j_call: TRBJ1-5
v_call: TRBV4-1
clone_size: NA
d_call: NA
cdr3_aa: CASSQDVRVGQPQHF
cdr3_nt: TGCGCCAGCAGCCAAGATGTCAGGGTAGGACAGCCCCAGCATTTT

j_call: TRBJ1-5
v_call: TRBV19
clone_size: few
d_call: TRBD1
cdr3_aa: CASSAGTGSGQPQHF
cdr3_nt: TGTGCCAGTAGTGCGGGGACAGGGTCGGGTCAGCCCCAGCATTTT

j_call: TRBJ2-2
v_call: TRBV7-9
clone_size: NA
d_call: TRBD2
cdr3_aa: CASSFSGGNTGELFF
cdr3_nt: TGTGCCAGCAGCTTTAGCGGGGGGAACACCGGGGAGCTGTTTTTT

j_call: TRBJ1-2
v_call: TRBV27
clone_size: NA
d_call: NA
cdr3_aa: CASSGRDFNYGYTF
cdr3_nt: TGTGCCAGCAGTGGCAGGGACTTTAACTATGGCTACACCTTC

j_call: TRBJ1-1
v_call: TRBV10-2
clone_size: NA
d_call: NA
cdr3_aa: CASSVSAGNTEAFF
cdr3_nt: TGCGCCAGCAGTGTAAGCGCGGGAAATACTGAAGCTTTCTTT

j_call: TRBJ2-7
v_call: TRBV5-1
clone_size: few
d_call: TRBD1
cdr3_aa: CASSLGGQGAYEQYF
cdr3_nt: TGCGCCAGCAGCTTAGGCGGACAGGGGGCTTACGAGCAGTACTTC

j_call: TRBJ1-5
v_call: TRBV19
clone_size: few
d_call: TRBD1
cdr3_aa: CASGRGNQPQHF
cdr3_nt: TGTGCCTCCGGCAGGGGGAATCAGCCCCAGCATTTT

j_call: TRBJ1-5
v_call: TRBV2
clone_size: NA
d_call: TRBD1
cdr3_aa: CASSRDRDNQPQHF
cdr3_nt: TGTGCCAGCAGCCGGGACAGGGATAATCAGCCCCAGCATTTT

j_call: TRBJ1-4
v_call: TRBV19
clone_size: NA
d_call: NA
cdr3_aa: CASKAPAGPYEKLFF
cdr3_nt: TGTGCCAGTAAGGCTCCCGCAGGGCCGTATGAAAAACTGTTTTTT

j_call: TRBJ2-7
v_call: TRBV18
clone_size: NA
d_call: TRBD2
cdr3_aa: CASSSKREATYEQYF
cdr3_nt: TGTGCCAGCTCATCGAAGCGGGAGGCCACCTACGAGCAGTACTTC

j_call: TRBJ1-6
v_call: TRBV19
clone_size: few
d_call: TRBD1
cdr3_aa: CASTSGGDSPLHF
cdr3_nt: TGTGCCAGTACCTCAGGGGGTGATTCACCCCTCCACTTT

j_call: TRBJ2-7
v_call: TRBV6-5
clone_size: NA
d_call: TRBD2
cdr3_aa: CASSFLLAGGPNEQYF
cdr3_nt: TGTGCCAGCAGTTTCCTACTAGCGGGAGGGCCCAACGAGCAGTACTTC

j_call: TRBJ1-1
v_call: TRBV19
clone_size: NA
d_call: TRBD1
cdr3_aa: CASSTARDREGTTEAFF
cdr3_nt: TGTGCCAGTAGTACAGCCCGGGACAGGGAAGGGACCACTGAAGCTTTCTTT

j_call: TRBJ2-2
v_call: TRBV21-1
clone_size: NA
d_call: NA
cdr3_aa: CASSKLRQGKVDPPGELFF
cdr3_nt: TGTGCCAGCAGCAAACTGAGACAGGGGAAGGTCGACCCTCCCGGGGAGCTGTTTTTT

j_call: TRBJ2-2
v_call: TRBV27
clone_size: few
d_call: TRBD1
cdr3_aa: CASRRGQTNTGELFF
cdr3_nt: TGTGCCAGCAGACGGGGACAGACAAACACCGGGGAGCTGTTTTTT

j_call: TRBJ1-2
v_call: TRBV12-3/TRBV12-4
clone_size: medium-sized
d_call: NA
cdr3_aa: CASSLGRLYGYTF
cdr3_nt: TGTGCCAGCAGTTTGGGCAGGCTATATGGCTACACCTTC

j_call: TRBJ2-5
v_call: TRBV2
clone_size: NA
d_call: TRBD2
cdr3_aa: CASRNSGVETQYF
cdr3_nt: TGTGCCAGCAGAAATAGCGGGGTGGAGACCCAGTACTTC

j_call: TRBJ2-7
v_call: TRBV30
clone_size: NA
d_call: NA
cdr3_aa: CAWSVSGESYEQYF
cdr3_nt: TGTGCCTGGAGTGTCTCAGGGGAGTCCTACGAGCAGTACTTC

j_call: TRBJ1-2
v_call: TRBV7-2
clone_size: NA
d_call: TRBD1
cdr3_aa: CASSQGGGRYGYTF
cdr3_nt: TGTGCCAGCAGCCAAGGAGGGGGCCGGTATGGCTACACCTTC

j_call: TRBJ2-7
v_call: TRBV5-1
clone_size: once
d_call: NA
cdr3_aa: CASSEPQGEQYF
cdr3_nt: TGCGCCAGCAGCGAACCGCAGGGGGAGCAGTACTTC

j_call: TRBJ2-2
v_call: TRBV18
clone_size: NA
d_call: NA
cdr3_aa: CASSPSQASNTGELFF
cdr3_nt: TGTGCCAGCTCACCATCACAGGCGTCGAACACCGGGGAGCTGTTTTTT